Here is one T cell receptor beta chain with its context. Per the study methods: Amplification from reference gene primers served as the basis for estimated nucleated cell counts. Produced via immunoSEQ multiplex PCR; TCRdb's table is partial and in-frame only. V and J calls plus clone size are reproduced from that table; the DNA served to infer D and trimming. The sample has about 73,000 clones; roughly four fifths are singletons. The sample originates from a study of blood T cell repertoires in COVID-19. The CDR3 totals 15 residues. The ends lost 8 bases at V and 0 bases at J; junction bases unmatched: 8. Germline V gene data show CDR1 as SGHTA and CDR2 as FQGNSA.

This sequence joins TRBV7-2 and TRBJ1-1; 8 bases map to TRBD1. This receptor was identified in a human donor in a cohort sampled during active COVID-19. The specimen was peripheral blood. CDR3 nucleotides: TGTGCCAGCCGAAACAGGGGGGGCATGAACACTGAAGCTTTCTTT. It specifies CASRNRGGMNTEAFF. Full variable domain (remainder filled in from reference TRBV7-2 and TRBJ1-1): GAGVSQSPSNKVTEKGKDVELRCDPISGHTALYWYRQSLGQGLEFLIYFQGNSAPDKSGLPSDRFSAERTGGSVSTLTIQRTQQEDSAVYLCASRNRGGMNTEAFFGQGTRLTVV.